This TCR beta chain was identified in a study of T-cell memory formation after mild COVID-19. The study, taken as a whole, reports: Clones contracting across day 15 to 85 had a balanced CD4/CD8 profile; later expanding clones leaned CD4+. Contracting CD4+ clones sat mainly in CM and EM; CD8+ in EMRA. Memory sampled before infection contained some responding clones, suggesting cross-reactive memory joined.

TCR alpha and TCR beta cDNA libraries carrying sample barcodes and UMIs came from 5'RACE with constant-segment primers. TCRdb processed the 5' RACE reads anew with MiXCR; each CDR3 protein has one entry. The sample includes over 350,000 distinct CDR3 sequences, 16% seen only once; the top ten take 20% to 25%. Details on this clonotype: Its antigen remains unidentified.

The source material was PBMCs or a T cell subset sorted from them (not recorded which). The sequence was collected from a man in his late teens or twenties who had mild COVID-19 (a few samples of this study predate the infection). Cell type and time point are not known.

The CDR3 region is CASSPPSSGGQRTDTQYF. DNA for the CDR3: TGTGCCAGCTCACCCCCCTCTAGCGGGGGGCAGCGCACAGATACGCAGTATTTT. The J gene is TRBJ2-3, the V gene TRBV18; 11 bases align to TRBD2. The germline gives CDR1 KGHSH, CDR2 LQKENI. J gave up 1 base and V 3 bases, and 9 bases lay outside the gene matches. The CDR3 totals 18 residues.